This record looks at one TCR beta chain sequence and its context. Its antigen is unknown. Clones were sequenced by immunoSEQ multiplex PCR, and TCRdb holds only the in-frame ones, with some missing. The sample has about 24,000 clones, roughly 74% seen once. In the ViraFEST assay, antigen-specific CD4+ clonotypes were identified by expansion after peptide-pool stimulation. Following culture for more than 9 days, CD4+ T cells were isolated. Prior SARS-CoV-2 infection was absent in the vaccine recipients, as shown by negative nucleocapsid antibodies. This entry comes from a study of vaccination effects on CD4 cells after COVID-19. Study results and limitations: Only a single clone (1 of 255 vaccine-induced clones in healthy vaccinees) cross-reacted with common cold coronaviruses. Few convalescent patients were studied, and early post-infection samples were lacking.

This CDR3 is 12 amino acids long. CDR1 and CDR2 from the germline V gene are MDHEN and SYDVKM. Trimming shortened V by 7 bases and J by 7 bases, and 11 bases separated the two germline ends. The chain recombines TRBV28 with TRBJ2-1, with unresolved D. The TCR originated in a human donor who received a COVID-19 vaccine. The sample was CD4+ T cells from PBMCs cultured with SARS-CoV-2 spike peptides, taken before COVID-19 vaccination. In nucleotides, the CDR3 is TGTGCCAGCAATCGCCGGCGGAATGAGCAGTTCTTC. It is translated as CASNRRRNEQFF.